This paragraph reports one T cell receptor (beta chain). What it binds is unknown. These data originate in a study of shared clonotypes between healthy human individuals. Background on the study: Researchers drew samples from two women and three men aged 18 to 49.

Produced via immunoSEQ multiplex PCR; TCRdb's table is partial and in-frame only. The sample has 1.5 million to 2.5 million clones; about 95% are singletons. Regarding the study as a whole: Naive subsets generally exceeded memory subsets in estimated richness. Sequencing depth was expected to affect clonotype sharing among donors.

The V gene lost 2 bases and the J gene lost 2 bases, with 5 bases spanning the gap. This CDR3 region has 13 residues. CDR1 and CDR2 (germline): MNHNY, SVGAGI (reference sequence). Naive CD8 cells lacked CD45RO, underwent positive selection for CCR7 and left out terminally differentiated effector memory CD45RA+ cells. The genes are TRBV6-6 and TRBJ2-3, with no clear D. The sequence derives from a young man in good health. The sample taken for sequencing was naive CD8+ T cells sorted from blood. CDR3 sequence: CASSYVITDTQYF. CDR3 DNA: TGTGCCAGCAGTTACGTTATCACAGATACGCAGTATTTT.